The text below deals with one T cell receptor (beta chain). Its antigen specificity is not known. Base-call qualities are not available, and no considerably larger clone is one nucleotide away. Whole blood was collected in K2EDTA tubes by collaborating institutions according to the institutions' own protocols. Collaborator samples were shipped for TCRbeta analysis as frozen whole blood, isolated PBMCs, or DNA extracted from either sample type. TCRbeta CDR3 regions were amplified from genomic DNA by means of the immunoSEQ Assay, a bias-controlled multiplex PCR. As for how the authors treated the data: The number of nucleated cells in each sample was estimated by amplification of reference gene primers within the assay. To quantify the absolute abundance of each unique TCRbeta CDR3 rearrangement, sequence reads were collapsed and filtered. For each sample, productive Simpson clonality was calculated as the square root of Simpson's diversity index across productive rearrangements. TCRdb provides this immuneACCESS table in a form limited to in-frame rearrangements. Some clones are lacking; in checked studies, under half of them reflect an unresolved V gene, and why the rest are absent is not known. The V and J calls and clone size come from that table; D and trimming were worked out from the DNA. The sample has about 130,000 clones on record, around 83% of them singletons. The leading ten clones occupy roughly 4% of the sample.

This record belongs to a study of blood T cell repertoires in COVID-19 (TCRdb year 2020). For context, the study as a whole: The collaborator samples originated in the United States, Italy and Spain and spanned the acute and convalescent phases of COVID-19. Where available, HLA class I and class II types were taken from metadata supplied by the sample provider and were not determined by assay-based typing. The repertoires were released in a freely available public database meant as a resource for research on the immune response to SARS-CoV-2. Nearly every sample came with metadata listing a de-identified subject ID, COVID-19 status, age in years and sex. Deeply sampled blood TCRbeta repertoires from subjects exposed to, actively infected with, or recovered from COVID-19 were included in the dataset. The samples were drawn from the first 160 participants of the ongoing ImmuneRACE study and from under 1,500 subjects provided by 6 global collaborators. The prospective study material was composed of cDNA or gDNA derived from T cells, B-cell-depleted T cells, or PBMCs.

The cysteine opens and the phenylalanine closes a CDR3 of 16 amino acids. Only CDR3 DNA is held: 48 bases, read in frame from base 1. The germline V gene provides CDR1 MNHNS and CDR2 SASEGT. The germline V and J ends show losses of 1 base and 14 bases respectively, and no gene match explains 12 bases of the junction. General findings and caveats noted by the study authors: Clinical and demographic metadata were provided uncurated, with the amount varying by source and participant.

The source material was peripheral blood. The receptor was derived from a human donor in a cohort sampled during active COVID-19. This chain joins TRBV6-1 to TRBJ2-1; the junction holds 12 bases that match TRBD2. The bases are TGTGCCAGCAGTGAAGTAATGGCTAGCGGGAGGGGTATCGAGTTCTTC. Translated, it gives CASSEVMASGRGIEFF.